The 19 T cell receptor beta chains listed next were all sequenced from one sample in a study of blood T cell repertoires in COVID-19. Some clones are missing from TCRdb's copy, which holds only in-frame ones; the method was immunoSEQ multiplex PCR. The table lists around 170,000 clones, around 86% of them singletons. The material sequenced was peripheral blood. The receptors shown here come from a woman aged 70 to 79 with COVID-19, enrolled during active disease.

V is TRBV3-1 (or the pseudogene TRBV3-2) and J is TRBJ2-3; 14 nucleotides align to TRBD2. Germline lookup yields CDR1 LGHDT and CDR2 YNNKEL (reference sequence). The CDR3 has 18 residues. V trimming: 0 bases; J trimming: 8 bases; junction bases outside the gene matches: 10. For the CDR3, the DNA is TGTGCCAGCAGCCAAGATCCGTCGACTAGCGGGAGGGCAGGTACGCAGTATTTT. The encoded protein is CASSQDPSTSGRAGTQYF.

This clone was seen once. V gene TRBV4-1 combines with J gene TRBJ2-5; TRBD2 matches at 7 bases. Germline CDR1 reads MGHRA; CDR2 reads YSYEKL. CDR3 length: 16 residues. The V and J ends lost 1 base and 4 bases, in that order; junction bases with no gene match: 9. Written as DNA, the CDR3 is TGCGCCAGCAGCCAAGCCCACAGCGGGACGGTAGAGACCCAGTACTTC. Its translation is CASSQAHSGTVETQYF.

This chain links TRBV7-9 with TRBJ2-1; a possible D gene is TRBD2 (5 bases). From germline, CDR1 is SEHNR and CDR2 FQNEAQ (reference sequence). The CDR3 runs 16 residues. Trimming removed 4 bases from V and 0 bases from J, with 13 bases in between. The CDR3 DNA is TGTGCCAGCAGCTCGGGGTCCCCGGGCTCCTACAATGAGCAGTTCTTC. Translation gives CASSSGSPGSYNEQFF.

The V and J genes are TRBV18 and TRBJ2-1, with 13 bases fitting TRBD2. Losses at the gene ends were 5 bases for V and 3 bases for J; bases not matched to a gene: 7. The CDR3 extends over 17 amino acids. Germline V gene data show CDR1 as KGHSH and CDR2 as LQKENI. This chain's CDR3 is CASSGLAGDGVYNEQFF. The CDR3 DNA follows: TGTGCCAGCTCAGGACTAGCGGGAGACGGCGTCTACAATGAGCAGTTCTTC.

This clone was picked up one time. This rearrangement joins TRBV5-1 to TRBJ2-1; tentatively, D is TRBD2 (6 bases). The CDR3 consists of 15 residues. Germline-derived CDR1 and CDR2 are SGHRS and YFSETQ. The germline V and J ends were trimmed by 1 base and 0 bases, with 8 bases remaining between them. The CDR3 nucleotides are TGCGCCAGCAGCTTGCAGGGACTCTCCTACAATGAGCAGTTCTTC. It translates to CASSLQGLSYNEQFF.

This chain links TRBV10-1 with TRBJ2-1; tentatively, D is TRBD2 (5 bases). CDR1 WNHNN and CDR2 SYGVQD come from the germline V gene (reference sequence). V gave up 5 bases and J gave up 0 bases, with 14 bases separating them. This CDR3 has 16 residues. DNA for the CDR3: TGCGCCAGCAGTATCAGGCGGGCGAGCTCCTACAATGAGCAGTTCTTC. Protein sequence: CASSIRRASSYNEQFF.

This clone was detected once. This rearrangement joins TRBV25-1 to TRBJ1-2; 8 bases match TRBD1. V was clipped by 6 bases and J by 6 bases; unmatched bases: 15. Germline loops: CDR1 MGHDK, CDR2 SYGVNS. This CDR3 comprises 16 residues. The CDR3 DNA reads TGTGCCAGCAGCGACACCCCAACAGGGGGGCTCAATGGCTACACCTTC. Its translation: CASSDTPTGGLNGYTF.

The chain links TRBV12-2 to TRBJ1-1. TRBV12-2 is annotated as a pseudogene. CDR3 length: 14 residues. DNA for the CDR3: TGTGCAAGTCGCTCGCCTTTAAGAGCCACTGAAGCTTTCTTT. It codes for CASRSPLRATEAFF.

The sample holds one count of this clone. The V gene is TRBV5-4, the J gene TRBJ1-1; D possibly corresponds to TRBD1 (6 bases). From germline, CDR1 is SGHNT and CDR2 YYREEE (reference sequence). This CDR3 region has 15 residues. V dropped 2 bases and J dropped 1 base, with 12 bases sitting between them. In nucleotides, the CDR3 is TGTGCCAGCAGCTTAGAGCTACAGGGGAACACTGAAGCTTTCTTT. Translating it yields CASSLELQGNTEAFF.

V gene TRBV18 combines with J gene TRBJ2-7; 13 bases align to TRBD2. Germline CDR1 reads KGHSH; CDR2 reads LQKENI. The CDR3 length is 17 residues. V was clipped by 5 bases and J by 7 bases; unmatched bases: 14. Here the CDR3 DNA reads TGTGCCAGCTCATCCTCCGGGACTAGCGGGGCTCTACGGGAGCAGTACTTC. Protein product: CASSSSGTSGALREQYF.

The chain has TRBV2 and TRBJ2-7, with 11 nucleotides matching TRBD2. The germline gives CDR1 SNHLY, CDR2 FYNNEI. This CDR3 has 15 amino acids. V gave up 6 bases and J gave up 6 bases; unmatched junction bases: 10. The CDR3 sequence: CASRTTSGSRGEQYF. Here the CDR3 DNA reads TGTGCCAGCAGGACCACTAGCGGGAGTCGGGGCGAGCAGTACTTC.

The rearrangement uses TRBV9 and TRBJ1-1; D is uncertain. CDR1 and CDR2 (germline): SGDLS, YYNGEE. CDR3 size: 13 residues. V lost 7 bases and J lost 1, with 11 bases in between. The CDR3 loop is CASSPRWNTEAFF. The CDR3 region has the DNA TGTGCCAGCTCCCCCAGGTGGAACACTGAAGCTTTCTTT.

The chain recombines TRBV4-1 with TRBJ1-1; D perhaps matches TRBD1 (6 bases). V was trimmed by 0 bases and J by 1 base, leaving 15 bases between them. The CDR3 is 17 residues long. Per the germline V gene, CDR1 is MGHRA and CDR2 is YSYEKL. CDR3 loop: CASSQDLYGRGNTEAFF. The CDR3 DNA is TGCGCCAGCAGCCAAGATCTTTATGGCAGGGGGAACACTGAAGCTTTCTTT.

The chain has TRBV6-5 and TRBJ2-1, with a tentative D call TRBD2 (6 bases). The CDR3 loop spans 14 amino acids. Trimming took off 6 bases at V and 9 bases at J, with 18 bases between the two ends. Germline V lookup: CDR1 MNHEY, CDR2 SVGAGI. The CDR3 bases are TGTGCCAGCAGAACGGGACTGGGACGGGGTGAGCAGTTCTTC. Amino acids: CASRTGLGRGEQFF.

The gene calls are TRBV6-2 or TRBV6-3 and TRBJ1-2, with D possibly being TRBD1 (5 bases). The CDR3 has 14 residues. CDR1 and CDR2 from the germline V gene are MNHEY and SVGEGT. The V end was cut by 2 bases, the J end by 5 bases, with 12 bases between. The chain's CDR3 is CASSYSSGRYGYTF. DNA of the CDR3: TGTGCCAGCAGTTACAGCTCAGGGAGGTATGGCTACACCTTC.

The chain has TRBV10-2 and TRBJ1-2; 7 bases map to TRBD1. This CDR3 has 14 residues. Germline V gene data show CDR1 as WSHSY and CDR2 as SAAADI. Trimming took 4 bases from V and 0 from J; bases not matched to a gene: 2. CDR3 sequence: CASSVGTANYGYTF. In DNA form, the CDR3 reads TGCGCCAGCAGTGTCGGGACAGCTAACTATGGCTACACCTTC.

Concerning this clone itself: This specimen includes other DNA sequences encoding the same CDR3. V is TRBV5-1 and J is TRBJ2-1; 14 bases fit TRBD2. CDR1 and CDR2 from the germline V gene are SGHRS and YFSETQ. The CDR3 spans 16 residues. J was trimmed by 3 bases and V by 2 bases; bases with no gene match: 1. In nucleotides, the CDR3 is TGCGCCAGCAGCTTTGGACTAGCGGGAGGCTACAATGAGCAGTTCTTC. Encoded protein: CASSFGLAGGYNEQFF.

There are a few counts of this clone. The chain has TRBV5-1 and TRBJ2-7; 7 bases line up with TRBD1. V shed 4 bases and J 4 bases; nucleotides not matched to a gene: 8. This CDR3 has 14 amino acids. Germline V CDR1 and CDR2: SGHRS, YFSETQ. DNA of the CDR3: TGCGCCAGCAGCCAACGACAGGGACGGTACGAGCAGTACTTC. Its protein product is CASSQRQGRYEQYF.

This rearrangement joins TRBV5-6 to TRBJ1-2, with unresolved D. The CDR3 length is 12 residues. V was trimmed by 6 bases and J by 6 bases, leaving 12 bases between them. Per the germline V gene, CDR1 is SGHDT and CDR2 is YYEEEE. The CDR3 DNA follows: TGTGCCAGCACCGTTGGAGGAAATGGCTACACCTTC. This gives the protein CASTVGGNGYTF.